These 14 T cell receptor beta chains originate from one sample sequenced in a study of CD8 T cell repertoires and HIV-1 epitope variants. The method was immunoSEQ multiplex PCR; TCRdb's version includes in-frame clones alone and lacks a portion of them. This table holds some 100,000 clones, roughly 80% found once. The sample consisted of uncultured baseline CD8+ T cells from peripheral blood mononuclear cells (PBMCs). The receptors were gathered from a male donor with HIV.

This chain uses TRBV12-2 with TRBJ2-1. TRBV12-2 is recorded as a pseudogene. This CDR3 is built from 18 residues. The CDR3 sequence: CASRLVRLGSSPANEQFF. CDR3 bases: TGTGCAAGTCGCTTAGTCCGACTGGGATCGAGCCCGGCCAATGAGCAGTTCTTC.

This sequence joins TRBV15 and TRBJ2-5; D is perhaps TRBD2 (5 bases). The CDR3 covers 15 residues. Germline V gene data show CDR1 as LNHNV and CDR2 as YYDKDF (reference sequence). Trimming took off 0 bases at V and 1 base at J, with 9 bases between the two ends. CDR3 sequence: CATSRDADSQETQYF. As DNA, the CDR3 is TGTGCCACCAGCAGAGATGCGGACTCCCAAGAGACCCAGTACTTC.

CDR3 sequence: CASSIPTVEGETGELFF. For the CDR3, the DNA is TGTGCCAGCAGCATCCCGACCGTCGAGGGGGAGACCGGGGAGCTGTTTTTT. This chain connects TRBV7-9 to TRBJ2-2, with D perhaps matching TRBD1 (6 bases). Trimming shortened V by 5 bases and J by 5 bases, and 21 bases separated the two germline ends. The CDR3 extends over 17 amino acids. CDR1 and CDR2 (germline): SEHNR, FQNEAQ (reference sequence).

This chain joins TRBV29-1 and TRBJ2-2; D possibly corresponds to TRBD1 (6 bases). Trimming shortened V by 7 bases and J by 5 bases, and 14 bases separated the two germline ends. Looked up from germline, CDR1 is SQVTM and CDR2 is ANQGSEA. The CDR3 contains 13 residues. The CDR3 DNA is TGCAGCGCTGGGGGCCGAGGGACCGGGGAGCTGTTTTTT. Residues: CSAGGRGTGELFF.

This clone was counted a few times. The chain joins TRBV29-1 to TRBJ1-4, with D possibly matching TRBD1 (6 bases). Per germline, CDR1 SQVTM and CDR2 ANQGSEA. Deletions cut 4 bases from V and 0 bases from J, with 9 bases between. The CDR3 contains 14 residues. CDR3 DNA: TGCAGCGTTGTGGAGGGGGCAACTAATGAAAAACTGTTTTTT. It codes for CSVVEGATNEKLFF.

This clone was detected only once. The genes are TRBV5-1 and TRBJ1-4; D gene ambiguous. Germline V lookup: CDR1 SGHRS, CDR2 YFSETQ. V was pared by 0 bases and J by 8 bases, with 8 bases between. The CDR3 runs to 13 residues. CDR3 protein: CASSLVAMEKLFF. CDR3 DNA: TGCGCCAGCAGCTTGGTGGCAATGGAAAAACTGTTTTTT.

V and J are TRBV28 and TRBJ1-2; a possible D gene is TRBD1 (5 bases). Trimming shortened V by 6 bases and J by 2 bases, and 13 bases separated the two germline ends. The germline V gene encodes CDR1 MDHEN and CDR2 SYDVKM. CDR3 size: 14 residues. The DNA of the CDR3 is TGTGCCAGCAGCCGGGCGGGGGGGAACTATGGCTACACCTTC. Translated, it gives CASSRAGGNYGYTF.

The CDR3 reads CASSQGGPAASYGYTF. CDR3 bases: TGTGCCAGCAGCCAAGGGGGACCGGCCGCTTCCTATGGCTACACCTTC. The gene calls are TRBV5-4 and TRBJ1-2; D possibly corresponds to TRBD1 (6 bases). The V and J ends lost 4 bases and 4 bases respectively, with 20 bases between them. CDR3 length equals 16 residues. Per germline, CDR1 SGHNT and CDR2 YYREEE (reference sequence).

This sequence joins TRBV7-6 and TRBJ1-1; possibly TRBD1 for D (5 bases). The CDR3 has 18 residues. Trimming removed 3 bases at V and 0 bases at J, with 20 bases between. CDR1 is SGHVS, CDR2 FNYEAQ, per germline. CDR3 in DNA: TGTGCCAGCAGCTTCACGACAGAAGCGGCCCTAATGAACACTGAAGCTTTCTTT. It translates to CASSFTTEAALMNTEAFF.

V usage is TRBV5-1 and J usage is TRBJ2-7, with D possibly being TRBD1 (6 bases). This CDR3 spans 16 amino acids. CDR1 and CDR2 from the germline V gene are SGHRS and YFSETQ. The V and J ends lost 2 bases and 3 bases respectively, with 18 bases between them. For the CDR3, the DNA is TGCGCCAGCAGCTTCTCGGACAGCAATCCTAGCTACGAGCAGTACTTC. Its translation is CASSFSDSNPSYEQYF. The full variable domain, its missing parts supplied by reference TRBV5-1 and TRBJ2-7, is KAGVTQTPRYLIKTRGQQVTLSCSPISGHRSVSWYQQTPGQGLQFLFEYFSETQRNKGNFPGRFSGRQFSNSRSEMNVSTLELGDSALYLCASSFSDSNPSYEQYFGPGTRLTVT.

This clone was observed a few times. The rearrangement uses TRBV6-5 and TRBJ2-7; 7 bases are a match to TRBD2. CDR1 is MNHEY and CDR2 is SVGAGI in the germline V gene. This CDR3 has 15 residues. V shed 2 bases, J shed 2 bases, and the junction held 6 bases outside the gene matches. CDR3 sequence reads: CASSYSGVGTYEQYF. Written as DNA, the CDR3 is TGTGCCAGCAGTTACAGCGGGGTTGGGACCTACGAGCAGTACTTC.

The chain recombines TRBV4-2 with TRBJ2-3; 9 bases line up with TRBD2. CDR3 length: 14 residues. The V gene end was trimmed by 4 bases and the J gene end by 5 bases; junction bases not matched to a gene: 4. Germline CDR1 and CDR2: LGHNA and YNFKEQ. CDR3 nucleotides: TGTGCCAGCAGCCGTGCGGGGGGGGAAGATACGCAGTATTTT. Translation: CASSRAGGEDTQYF.

The CDR3 region is CASSENLARGTDTQYF. For the CDR3, the DNA is TGTGCCAGCAGTGAAAATCTAGCGAGGGGGACAGATACGCAGTATTTT. V gene TRBV6-1 combines with J gene TRBJ2-3; the D call may be TRBD1 or TRBD2 (6 bases each). The CDR3 length is 16 residues. Germline CDR1 reads MNHNS; CDR2 reads SASEGT. Trimming cost V 2 bases and J 3 bases, with 15 bases left between them.

This clone was found a few times. The chain joins TRBV30 to TRBJ1-2, with TRBD1 matching over 8 bases. This CDR3 has 13 amino acids. The ends lost 5 bases at V and 4 bases at J; junction bases unmatched: 6. Germline V gives CDR1 GTSNPN, CDR2 SVGIG (reference sequence). The DNA for the CDR3 is TGTGCCTGGCACCGGGACAGGCCCTATGGCTACACCTTC. Encoded protein: CAWHRDRPYGYTF.